The sequence of this T cell receptor (beta chain) was determined in a study of Ad26.COV2.S vaccination and SARS-CoV-2 variants. On the study more broadly: The authors gave Ad26.COV2.S intramuscularly, either once or twice 56 days apart. Overall study results and limits: After vaccination, substantial breadth of spike-specific CD8+ and CD4+ responses was reported. The TCR breadth and depth analyses may have understated or missed part of the total T cell responses.

TCRdb keeps only in-frame clones here, not all; method: immunoSEQ multiplex PCR. The top ten clones hold 9.5% to 15% of a sample with 350,000 to 500,000 clones, 75% to 95% of them seen once. Turning to this clone: The antigen is unknown.

Noted treatment: around 19 received Ad26.COV2.S at low or high dose, single or two shots; 5 received placebo; per-sample allocation not given. The investigators took samples on day 63 after the first vaccine or placebo injection. Germline V lookup: CDR1 LNHNV, CDR2 YYDKDF (reference sequence). With 0 bases removed from V and 5 bases from J, the gap between germline ends came to 26 bases. This CDR3 spans 20 amino acids. Sequenced here: peripheral blood, sampled in a trial of Ad26.COV2.S vaccine versus placebo. The V call is TRBV15, the J call TRBJ2-1; D may match TRBD1 or TRBD2 (6 bases each). This clonotype originated in a person between 18 and 60 years old who received the Ad26.COV2.S COVID-19 vaccine or a placebo. Here the CDR3 reads CATSRDYGAGTGFDNNEQFF. CDR3 DNA sequence: TGTGCCACCAGCAGAGATTATGGAGCGGGTACAGGGTTCGACAACAATGAGCAGTTCTTC.